A selection of T cell receptor beta chains follows, all from one sample in a study of blood T cell repertoires in COVID-19. Profiling relied on immunoSEQ multiplex PCR, and the TCRdb table lists in-frame clones only, not all of them. The sample lists 200,000 to 300,000 clones, around 84% occurring once. Sample: peripheral blood. The receptors were gathered from a man aged 55 to 70 with acute or convalescent COVID-19. CDR3s include the opening cysteine and the closing phenylalanine or tryptophan. The D gene is left open where the match is weak. Clone sizes are given selectively: once, few, many, or a class where the clone is expanded.

clone_size: few
d_call: .
v_call: TRBV27
j_call: TRBJ2-7
cdr3_aa: CASSLLGGGNYEQYF
cdr3_nt: TGTGCCAGCAGCTTGCTGGGGGGTGGTAACTACGAGCAGTACTTC

clone_size: .
d_call: TRBD1
v_call: TRBV18
j_call: TRBJ2-7
cdr3_aa: CASSPRDRAPYEQYF
cdr3_nt: TGTGCCAGCTCACCACGGGACAGGGCCCCCTACGAGCAGTACTTC

clone_size: .
d_call: .
v_call: TRBV23-1
j_call: TRBJ1-1
cdr3_aa: CASSQSTPPSNTEAFF
cdr3_nt: TGCGCCAGCAGTCAATCGACACCTCCTTCGAACACTGAAGCTTTCTTT

clone_size: .
d_call: .
v_call: TRBV4-1
j_call: TRBJ1-3
cdr3_aa: CASSQLESFTGNTIYF
cdr3_nt: TGCGCCAGCAGCCAGCTTGAGTCTTTTACTGGAAACACCATATATTTT

clone_size: .
d_call: TRBD2
v_call: TRBV7-3
j_call: TRBJ2-2
cdr3_aa: CASGPDPRGTRGTGELFF
cdr3_nt: TGTGCCAGCGGTCCCGACCCCCGGGGGACTAGGGGGACCGGGGAGCTGTTTTTT

clone_size: .
d_call: TRBD2
v_call: TRBV9
j_call: TRBJ2-2
cdr3_aa: CASSVSRTSANTGELFF
cdr3_nt: TGTGCCAGCAGCGTATCCCGGACTAGCGCAAACACCGGGGAGCTGTTTTTT

clone_size: .
d_call: TRBD1
v_call: TRBV28
j_call: TRBJ2-7
cdr3_aa: CASSSGQGYLQYF
cdr3_nt: TGTGCCAGCAGTTCGGGACAGGGGTACTTGCAGTACTTC

clone_size: .
d_call: .
v_call: TRBV6-5
j_call: TRBJ2-3
cdr3_aa: CASRRGDTQYF
cdr3_nt: TGTGCCAGCAGGAGGGGGGATACGCAGTATTTT

clone_size: .
d_call: TRBD2
v_call: TRBV5-4
j_call: TRBJ2-1
cdr3_aa: CASSSRIAGGHNEQFF
cdr3_nt: TGTGCCAGCAGTAGCCGGATAGCGGGAGGTCACAATGAGCAGTTCTTC

clone_size: few
d_call: .
v_call: TRBV24-1
j_call: TRBJ2-1
cdr3_aa: CATSDYPPGNEQFF
cdr3_nt: TGTGCCACCAGTGACTATCCACCGGGCAATGAGCAGTTCTTC

clone_size: .
d_call: TRBD1
v_call: TRBV19
j_call: TRBJ2-7
cdr3_aa: CASSPPRGRTLSYEQYF
cdr3_nt: TGTGCCAGTAGTCCCCCCAGGGGGCGGACCCTCTCCTACGAGCAGTACTTC

clone_size: .
d_call: TRBD1
v_call: TRBV24-1
j_call: TRBJ2-1
cdr3_aa: CATSDSGQGMDEQFF
cdr3_nt: TGTGCCACCAGTGATTCGGGACAGGGGATGGATGAGCAGTTCTTC

clone_size: .
d_call: .
v_call: TRBV4-2
j_call: TRBJ1-2
cdr3_aa: CASSQDQVPYGYTF
cdr3_nt: TGTGCCAGCAGCCAAGACCAGGTCCCCTATGGCTACACCTTC

clone_size: .
d_call: .
v_call: TRBV6-5
j_call: TRBJ1-3
cdr3_aa: CASSYSRTVSGNTIYF
cdr3_nt: TGTGCCAGCAGTTACTCGAGGACAGTCTCTGGAAACACCATATATTTT

clone_size: .
d_call: .
v_call: TRBV2
j_call: TRBJ2-7
cdr3_aa: CASSGEREQYF
cdr3_nt: TGTGCCAGCAGTGGGGAGCGCGAGCAGTACTTC

clone_size: .
d_call: .
v_call: TRBV5-1
j_call: TRBJ1-5
cdr3_aa: CASSFEGRINQPQHF
cdr3_nt: TGCGCCAGCAGCTTCGAGGGCAGGATCAATCAGCCCCAGCATTTT

clone_size: .
d_call: .
v_call: TRBV7-2
j_call: TRBJ2-7
cdr3_aa: CASSLVSTGYSYEQYF
cdr3_nt: TGTGCCAGCAGCTTAGTTTCGACAGGCTACAGCTACGAGCAGTACTTC

clone_size: .
d_call: .
v_call: TRBV9
j_call: TRBJ2-4
cdr3_aa: CASSVGRTDLAKNIQYF
cdr3_nt: TGTGCCAGCAGCGTAGGGAGGACAGATCTAGCCAAAAACATTCAGTACTTC

clone_size: .
d_call: .
v_call: TRBV1
j_call: TRBJ2-7
cdr3_aa: CTSSKGRGGAYEQYF
cdr3_nt: TGCACCAGCAGCAAAGGGCGCGGGGGGGCCTACGAGCAGTACTTC

clone_size: .
d_call: TRBD1
v_call: TRBV25-1
j_call: TRBJ1-4
cdr3_aa: CASSRQGLYEKLFF
cdr3_nt: TGTGCCAGCAGCAGACAGGGTCTTTATGAAAAACTGTTTTTT

clone_size: .
d_call: TRBD1
v_call: TRBV7-2
j_call: TRBJ1-5
cdr3_aa: CASSTPTGGGNQPQHF
cdr3_nt: TGTGCCAGCAGCACGCCTACAGGGGGCGGCAATCAGCCCCAGCATTTT

clone_size: once
d_call: .
v_call: TRBV10-2
j_call: TRBJ1-5
cdr3_aa: CASSIGGGFDQPQHF
cdr3_nt: TGCGCCAGCAGTATAGGGGGGGGATTTGATCAGCCCCAGCATTTT

clone_size: .
d_call: TRBD1
v_call: TRBV5-1
j_call: TRBJ2-7
cdr3_aa: CASSPDRVGLEQYF
cdr3_nt: TGCGCCAGCAGCCCCGACAGGGTCGGACTCGAGCAGTACTTC

clone_size: .
d_call: .
v_call: TRBV7-9
j_call: TRBJ1-6
cdr3_aa: CASSLGGMGNSPLHF
cdr3_nt: TGTGCCAGCAGCTTAGGAGGGATGGGGAATTCACCCCTCCACTTT

clone_size: once
d_call: .
v_call: TRBV5-6
j_call: TRBJ1-1
cdr3_aa: CASSLHGEAFF
cdr3_nt: TGTGCCAGCAGCTTGCACGGTGAAGCTTTCTTT

clone_size: few
d_call: .
v_call: TRBV4-2
j_call: TRBJ1-4
cdr3_aa: CASSQVGGGGEKLFF
cdr3_nt: TGTGCCAGCAGCCAAGTCGGGGGAGGAGGGGAAAAACTGTTTTTT

clone_size: .
d_call: .
v_call: TRBV18
j_call: TRBJ2-3
cdr3_aa: CASSPSYVGLVDTQYF
cdr3_nt: TGTGCCAGCTCACCTTCCTATGTCGGTCTGGTGGATACGCAGTATTTT

clone_size: few
d_call: .
v_call: TRBV6-5
j_call: TRBJ1-2
cdr3_aa: CASREGRYGYTF
cdr3_nt: TGTGCCAGCCGGGAGGGCCGCTATGGCTACACCTTC

clone_size: .
d_call: TRBD1
v_call: TRBV5-1
j_call: TRBJ1-2
cdr3_aa: CASSLGTGGPGLYGYTF
cdr3_nt: TGCGCCAGCAGCTTGGGGACAGGGGGCCCAGGACTCTATGGCTACACCTTC

clone_size: .
d_call: .
v_call: TRBV21-1
j_call: TRBJ1-4
cdr3_aa: CASSKGWTGSRVCEKLFF
cdr3_nt: TGTGCCAGCAGCAAAGGCTGGACAGGGTCCAGGGTTTGTGAAAAACTGTTTTTT

clone_size: few
d_call: .
v_call: TRBV7-9
j_call: TRBJ2-7
cdr3_aa: CASSLEGKKQYF
cdr3_nt: TGTGCCAGCAGCTTAGAGGGGAAAAAGCAGTACTTC

clone_size: .
d_call: TRBD1
v_call: TRBV5-4
j_call: TRBJ1-6
cdr3_aa: CASSLDRGGSPLHF
cdr3_nt: TGTGCCAGCAGCTTGGACAGGGGTGGATCACCCCTCCACTTT

clone_size: .
d_call: TRBD2
v_call: TRBV7-2
j_call: TRBJ2-1
cdr3_aa: CASSYSGTSGGNEQFF
cdr3_nt: TGTGCCAGCAGCTACTCAGGGACTAGCGGGGGGAATGAGCAGTTCTTC

clone_size: .
d_call: .
v_call: TRBV6-6
j_call: TRBJ1-2
cdr3_aa: CASSYIRGGYGYTF
cdr3_nt: TGTGCCAGCAGTTACATCCGAGGTGGCTATGGCTACACCTTC

clone_size: few
d_call: .
v_call: TRBV18
j_call: TRBJ1-2
cdr3_aa: CASSPFSEGHNYGYTF
cdr3_nt: TGTGCCAGCTCACCATTCTCTGAGGGTCACAACTATGGCTACACCTTC

clone_size: .
d_call: .
v_call: TRBV7-9
j_call: TRBJ1-4
cdr3_aa: CASSFTGEKLFF
cdr3_nt: TGTGCCAGCAGCTTTACGGGGGAAAAACTGTTTTTT

clone_size: .
d_call: .
v_call: TRBV7-3
j_call: TRBJ1-2
cdr3_aa: CASSPAGGTVGYTF
cdr3_nt: TGTGCCAGCAGCCCAGCCGGGGGGACGGTGGGCTACACCTTC

clone_size: .
d_call: .
v_call: TRBV5-1
j_call: TRBJ1-2
cdr3_aa: CASSREGGLGYGYTF
cdr3_nt: TGCGCCAGCAGCCGGGAGGGGGGACTGGGCTATGGCTACACCTTC

clone_size: .
d_call: .
v_call: TRBV3-1/TRBV3-2
j_call: TRBJ2-1
cdr3_aa: CASSPSPGAYNEQFF
cdr3_nt: TGTGCCAGCAGCCCTTCGCCGGGAGCCTACAATGAGCAGTTCTTC

clone_size: .
d_call: TRBD2
v_call: TRBV5-1
j_call: TRBJ2-7
cdr3_aa: CASSLTAGPYEQYF
cdr3_nt: TGCGCCAGCAGCTTAACAGCGGGGCCCTACGAGCAGTACTTC

clone_size: .
d_call: .
v_call: TRBV11-2
j_call: TRBJ2-3
cdr3_aa: CASSFPPPDTQYF
cdr3_nt: TGTGCCAGCAGCTTTCCCCCTCCGGATACGCAGTATTTT

clone_size: .
d_call: TRBD2
v_call: TRBV5-4
j_call: TRBJ2-1
cdr3_aa: CASSSSGGAYNEQFF
cdr3_nt: TGTGCCAGCAGCTCCAGTGGGGGGGCCTACAATGAGCAGTTCTTC

clone_size: .
d_call: .
v_call: TRBV9
j_call: TRBJ2-2
cdr3_aa: CASSEVLQGFTGELFF
cdr3_nt: TGTGCCAGCAGCGAAGTTCTACAGGGATTCACCGGGGAGCTGTTTTTT

clone_size: .
d_call: TRBD2
v_call: TRBV10-3
j_call: TRBJ2-3
cdr3_aa: CAISGGELAVVADTQYF
cdr3_nt: TGTGCCATCAGTGGGGGTGAGCTAGCGGTGGTCGCAGATACGCAGTATTTT

clone_size: .
d_call: .
v_call: TRBV2
j_call: TRBJ2-1
cdr3_aa: CASSGPSGPSSYNEQFF
cdr3_nt: TGTGCCAGCAGTGGGCCCTCAGGGCCTAGCTCCTACAATGAGCAGTTCTTC